The T cell receptor (beta chain) under discussion was sequenced for a study of beta chain features in type 1 diabetes. Study-level background: All samples yielded around 98 million examined sorted cells. Study results and limitations: TCRB rearrangement may or may not be influenced by HLA type; here this remained unresolved. Junctions at VDJ sites from type 1 diabetes patients had fewer insertions and more deletions. In every one of the four CD4+ subsets, TCRB CDR3s were moderately but significantly shorter in Type 1 diabetes patients.

V was cut by 4 bases and J by 1 base, with 7 bases left in between. CDR1 SGHTA and CDR2 FQGTGA come from the germline V gene. The CDR3 runs to 13 residues. Of the isolated RNA, all was reverse transcribed, and so the sequenced material was expressed TCRB transcripts. Clones were read by immunoSEQ multiplex PCR, and TCRdb kept only the in-frame ones, dropping some. The sample has a few hundred thousand clones, roughly 13% seen once. Purities in excess of 95% were seen in all sorted populations. For this clone: The target antigen is unknown.

The clonotype was recovered from a young woman with type 1 diabetes. The sample comprised naive CD4+ T cells from blood. V and J are TRBV7-3 and TRBJ1-1; no clear D. CDR3 in amino acids: CASSSQPNTEAFF. DNA for the CDR3: TGTGCCAGCAGCTCACAGCCGAACACTGAAGCTTTCTTT.